Each of the 5 T cell receptor beta chains below was sequenced from the same sample in a study of blood T cell repertoires in COVID-19. Clones were sequenced by immunoSEQ multiplex PCR, and TCRdb holds only the in-frame ones, with some missing. The table includes 110,000 or so clones, around 84% detected once. Sequenced: peripheral blood. These receptors were collected from a woman aged 35 to 49 with acute or convalescent COVID-19.

The chain employs TRBV6-5 and TRBJ1-5; D remains ambiguous. V gave up 5 bases and J gave up 6 bases, with 11 bases separating them. CDR1 and CDR2 (germline): MNHEY, SVGAGI. The CDR3 sequence is 13 residues long. CDR3 nucleotide sequence: TGTGCCAGCAGTCCCCGTCGGGGTCAGCCCCAGCATTTT. The encoded protein is CASSPRRGQPQHF.

The rearrangement links TRBV30 to TRBJ2-7; 8 nucleotides match TRBD1. The V segment lost 5 bases and the J segment 0 bases; nucleotides outside the gene matches: 3. Germline CDR1 reads GTSNPN; CDR2 reads SVGIG (reference sequence). CDR3 size: 13 residues. In DNA form, the CDR3 reads TGTGCCTGGGGGACAGGTCCCTCCTACGAGCAGTACTTC. Amino acid sequence: CAWGTGPSYEQYF.

This sequence joins TRBV2 and TRBJ2-5, with D hard to call. This CDR3 has 12 amino acids. With 4 bases removed from V and 5 bases from J, the gap between germline ends came to 8 bases. Germline lookup yields CDR1 SNHLY and CDR2 FYNNEI. The CDR3 nucleotides read TGTGCCAGCAGTGGACGACACGAGACCCAGTACTTC. This gives the protein CASSGRHETQYF.

The J gene is TRBJ1-2, the V gene TRBV6-2 or TRBV6-3, with unresolved D. Per germline, CDR1 MNHEY and CDR2 SVGEGT. V was clipped by 0 bases and J by 3 bases, with 14 bases between them. The CDR3 sequence is 16 residues long. In nucleotides, the CDR3 is TGTGCCAGCAGTTACTCTAACACCCTCGTCGACTATGGCTACACCTTC. The encoded protein is CASSYSNTLVDYGYTF.

This clone turned up a few times. This sequence joins TRBV9 and TRBJ2-3; unclear D gene. Trimming pared 5 bases from V and 0 bases from J, leaving 7 bases between. The CDR3 contains 13 residues. The germline V gene has CDR1 SGDLS and CDR2 YYNGEE. CDR3 sequence: CASRAASTDTQYF. CDR3 nucleotides: TGTGCCAGCAGAGCCGCTAGCACAGATACGCAGTATTTT.